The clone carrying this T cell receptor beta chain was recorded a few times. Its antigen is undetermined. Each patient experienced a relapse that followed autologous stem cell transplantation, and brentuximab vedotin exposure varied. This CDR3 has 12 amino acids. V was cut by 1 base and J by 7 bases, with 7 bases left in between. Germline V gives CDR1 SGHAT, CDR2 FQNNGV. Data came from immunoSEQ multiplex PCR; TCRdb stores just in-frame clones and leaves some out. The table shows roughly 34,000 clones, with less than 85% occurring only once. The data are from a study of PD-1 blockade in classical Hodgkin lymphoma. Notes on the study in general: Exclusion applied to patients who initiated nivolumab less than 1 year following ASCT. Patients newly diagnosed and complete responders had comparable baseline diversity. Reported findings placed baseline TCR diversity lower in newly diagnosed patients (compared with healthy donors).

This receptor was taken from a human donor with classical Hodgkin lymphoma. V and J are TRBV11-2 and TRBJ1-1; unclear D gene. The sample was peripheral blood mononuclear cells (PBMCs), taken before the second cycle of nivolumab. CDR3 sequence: CASSLVVSEAFF. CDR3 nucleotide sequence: TGTGCCAGCAGCTTAGTGGTTAGTGAAGCTTTCTTT.